These 20 T cell receptor beta chains originate from one sample sequenced in a study of T cells in Graves' hyperthyroidism and ophthalmopathy. TCR beta CDR3 regions were amplified from RNA transcripts. HTBI primers were used for first-round RT-PCR of the TCR CDR3. TCRdb re-derived calls from the multiplex PCR reads in MiXCR, one entry per CDR3 protein. Seen here are about 600,000 distinct CDR3 sequences, roughly 15% observed once, and the top ten hold 2.5% to 4%. Sequenced sample: blood. The receptors were gathered from a woman aged 40 to 50 with Graves' ophthalmopathy.

This clonotype has a count of ten or more. The chain joins TRBV5-1 to TRBJ2-1; 8 nucleotides align to TRBD2. Germline values: CDR1 SGHRS, CDR2 YFSETQ. The CDR3 extends over 15 amino acids. The J segment lost 3 bases and the V segment lost 2 bases, leaving 4 bases of the junction unmatched. CDR3 sequence: CASSLWSGSYNEQFF. The DNA of the CDR3 is TGCGCCAGCAGCTTATGGAGCGGGAGCTACAATGAGCAGTTCTTC.

This clonotype was seen a handful of times. This sequence joins TRBV10-3 and TRBJ1-1; the D is unclear. The CDR3 extends over 12 amino acids. Germline values: CDR1 ENHRY, CDR2 SYGVKD. Trimming shortened V by 6 bases and J by 3 bases, and 8 bases separated the two germline ends. CDR3 sequence (DNA): TGTGCCATCAGGGGGTTCGACACTGAAGCTTTCTTT. It yields the protein CAIRGFDTEAFF.

The chain uses TRBV12-3 or TRBV12-4 and TRBJ1-2, with 8 positions matching TRBD1. V shed 4 bases and J 4 bases; nucleotides not matched to a gene: 8. The CDR3 is 15 residues long. CDR3 sequence (DNA): TGTGCCAGCAGTTACGGACAGGGAAGGGTCTATGGCTACACCTTC. Its translation is CASSYGQGRVYGYTF.

The chain combines TRBV5-6 with TRBJ1-5, with 10 bases lining up with TRBD1. Germline V lookup: CDR1 SGHDT, CDR2 YYEEEE. J lost 5 bases, V lost 2 bases, and 7 bases had no gene match. This CDR3 has 16 amino acids. CDR3 loop: CASSLASGTGDQPQHF. CDR3 in DNA: TGTGCCAGCAGCTTAGCATCCGGGACAGGGGATCAGCCCCAGCATTTT.

This clonotype was observed at least ten times. The chain is built from TRBV2 and TRBJ1-3, with D uncertain. V shed 7 bases and J shed 0 bases, with 7 bases lying between them. The CDR3 sequence is 13 residues long. Germline V gives CDR1 SNHLY, CDR2 FYNNEI. CDR3 amino acids: CASTETSGNTIYF. CDR3 in DNA: TGTGCCAGCACGGAAACCTCTGGAAACACCATATATTTT.

This clonotype was picked up many times. J is TRBJ1-1 and V is TRBV2, with D hard to call. The CDR3 runs to 14 residues. CDR1 is SNHLY, CDR2 FYNNEI, per germline. Trimming took 6 bases from V and 1 from J, leaving 12 bases between them. The CDR3 sequence is CASRLEGENTEAFF. The CDR3 bases are TGTGCCAGCAGGCTAGAAGGAGAGAACACTGAAGCTTTCTTT.

This clonotype was found a few times. This chain connects TRBV20-1 to TRBJ2-3; D is uncertain. V was trimmed by 5 bases and J by 6 bases, leaving 6 bases between them. The V gene's germline CDR1 is DFQATT and CDR2 SNEGSKA (reference sequence). The CDR3 extends over 10 amino acids. CDR3 nucleotides: TGCAGTGCTTGGTGGGATACGCAGTATTTT. It specifies CSAWWDTQYF.

The sample holds a few counts of this clonotype. Written as DNA, the CDR3 is TGCGCCAGCAGGAAGTGGACTAGCGGGTCACTGGATGAGCAGTTCTTC. Amino acid sequence: CASRKWTSGSLDEQFF. The chain is built from TRBV5-1 and TRBJ2-1; 11 positions agree with TRBD2. The CDR3 is made up of 16 amino acids. The germline gives CDR1 SGHRS, CDR2 YFSETQ. J lost 8 bases, V lost 5 bases, and 12 bases had no gene match.

There are many counts of this clonotype. The chain is built from TRBV12-3 or TRBV12-4 and TRBJ1-1; the match to TRBD1 covers 8 bases. The V and J ends lost 6 bases and 3 bases, in that order; junction bases with no gene match: 6. The CDR3 contains 14 residues. In nucleotides, the CDR3 is TGTGCCAGCAGGGGAGGACAGGGTTACACTGAAGCTTTCTTT. As protein: CASRGGQGYTEAFF.

This chain joins TRBV7-8 and TRBJ2-2; no clear D gene. The germline CDR1 and CDR2 sequences are SGHVS and FQNEAQ. The CDR3 runs to 16 residues. The V end lost 3 bases, the J end lost 5 bases, and 16 bases lay between the germline ends. CDR3 in amino acids: CASSLVLALRTGELFF. The DNA for the CDR3 is TGTGCCAGCAGCTTGGTGTTGGCCCTACGGACCGGGGAGCTGTTTTTT. The entire variable domain, with the rest obtained from reference TRBV7-8 and TRBJ2-2, is as follows: GAGVSQSPRYKVAKRGQDVALRCDPISGHVSLFWYQQALGQGPEFLTYFQNEAQLDKSGLPSDRFFAERPEGSVSTLKIQRTQQEDSAVYLCASSLVLALRTGELFFGEGSRLTVL.

This clonotype has more than one count but fewer than ten. This chain uses TRBV13 with TRBJ2-1; a weak D match, TRBD1 (6 bases). This CDR3 is built from 20 residues. Germline V gene lookup returns CDR1 PRHDT and CDR2 FYEKMQ (reference sequence). V was pared by 7 bases and J by 4 bases, with 32 bases between. This CDR3 reads CASTPSRAVRGGRLYNEQFF. The CDR3 DNA reads as TGTGCCAGCACCCCTTCAAGAGCAGTACGAGGGGGAAGGCTGTACAATGAGCAGTTCTTC.

This clonotype was observed a handful of times. The chain is built from TRBV4-2 and TRBJ1-1, with unresolved D. Trimming took off 4 bases at V and 6 bases at J, with 15 bases between the two ends. The CDR3 loop spans 14 amino acids. The germline V gene encodes CDR1 LGHNA and CDR2 YNFKEQ. The CDR3 loop is CASSPWEGGAEAFF. The CDR3, as DNA: TGTGCCAGCAGCCCGTGGGAGGGAGGCGCTGAAGCTTTCTTT.

A few counts support this clonotype. This chain connects TRBV14 to TRBJ2-7; no reliable D call. CDR3 length: 14 amino acids. Trimming removed 1 base from V and 7 bases from J, with 14 bases in between. CDR1 is SGHDN and CDR2 is FVKESK in the germline V gene. This chain's CDR3 is CASSQVRSSSEQYF. CDR3 nucleotide sequence: TGTGCCAGCAGCCAAGTCAGGTCGAGTTCGGAGCAGTACTTC.

The chain combines TRBV2 with TRBJ2-7; D possibly corresponds to TRBD2 (5 bases). Per the germline V gene, CDR1 is SNHLY and CDR2 is FYNNEI. The V gene lost 7 bases and the J gene lost 7 bases, with 14 bases spanning the gap. CDR3 length equals 12 residues. As DNA, the CDR3 is TGTGCCAGCACTAGACTATCGGATGAGCAGTACTTC. Protein product: CASTRLSDEQYF.

The sample holds many counts of this clonotype. The rearrangement uses TRBV18 and TRBJ2-5, with 7 bases aligning to TRBD2. From germline, CDR1 is KGHSH and CDR2 LQKENI. CDR3 length equals 15 residues. V shed 3 bases, J shed 0 bases, and the junction held 4 bases outside the gene matches. The CDR3 nucleotides are TGTGCCAGCTCACCGGCGGGGGTGTACCAAGAGACCCAGTACTTC. Its translation: CASSPAGVYQETQYF.

This clonotype was seen ten or more times. V and J are TRBV6-1 and TRBJ2-1, with 11 bases aligning to TRBD2. The CDR3 has 18 residues. CDR1 and CDR2 from the germline V gene are MNHNS and SASEGT. The ends lost 1 base at V and 5 bases at J; junction bases unmatched: 10. CDR3 DNA: TGTGCCAGCAGTGAAGTGGCTAGCGGGGGGAGGTTCGACAATGAGCAGTTCTTC. This codes for CASSEVASGGRFDNEQFF.

This clonotype was counted between two and nine times. As DNA, the CDR3 is TGTGCCAGTAGTGACCTGACAGTTATAGGGTCACCCCTCCACTTT. It codes for CASSDLTVIGSPLHF. V gene TRBV19 combines with J gene TRBJ1-6; possible D gene TRBD1, 5 bases. Trimming stripped 5 bases from V and 10 bases from J, with 18 bases between. In germline, CDR1 is LNHDA, CDR2 SQIVND (reference sequence). The CDR3 is 15 residues long.

V gene TRBV7-9 combines with J gene TRBJ1-5; D not resolved. V shed 7 bases and J shed 6 bases, with 13 bases lying between them. Germline assignment: CDR1 SEHNR and CDR2 FQNEAQ (reference sequence). The CDR3 extends over 13 amino acids. CDR3 in DNA: TGTGCCAGCACTCTAGGAGGGTTTCAGCCCCAGCATTTT. It yields the protein CASTLGGFQPQHF.

This clonotype was seen only a few times. Here the CDR3 DNA reads TGCGCCAGCAGCCAAGACTGGGACACCCGGGAGACCCAGTACTTC. Encoded protein: CASSQDWDTRETQYF. The chain links TRBV4-1 to TRBJ2-5; a weak D match, TRBD1 (6 bases). The germline V gene has CDR1 MGHRA and CDR2 YSYEKL. The CDR3 length is 15 residues. Trimming took off 0 bases at V and 5 bases at J, with 13 bases between the two ends.

Note on this clonotype: This could be a read error, since a much larger clone is one nucleotide away. The chain couples TRBV28 to TRBJ1-1, with TRBD1 matching 8 bases. Per germline, CDR1 MDHEN and CDR2 SYDVKM. With V trimmed by 5 bases and J by 1 base, 6 bases remained unmatched. This CDR3 spans 15 amino acids. CDR3 DNA: TGTGCCAGCAGTCCTGGGGGACAGGAGAACACTGAAGCTTTCTTT. Its translation is CASSPGGQENTEAFF. Complete variable domain (other parts from reference TRBV28 and TRBJ1-1): DVKVTQSSRYLVKRTGEKVFLECVQDMDHENMFWYRQDPGLGLRLIYFSYDVKMKEKGDIPEGYSVSREKKERFSLILESASTNQTSMYLCASSPGGQENTEAFFGQGTRLTVV.